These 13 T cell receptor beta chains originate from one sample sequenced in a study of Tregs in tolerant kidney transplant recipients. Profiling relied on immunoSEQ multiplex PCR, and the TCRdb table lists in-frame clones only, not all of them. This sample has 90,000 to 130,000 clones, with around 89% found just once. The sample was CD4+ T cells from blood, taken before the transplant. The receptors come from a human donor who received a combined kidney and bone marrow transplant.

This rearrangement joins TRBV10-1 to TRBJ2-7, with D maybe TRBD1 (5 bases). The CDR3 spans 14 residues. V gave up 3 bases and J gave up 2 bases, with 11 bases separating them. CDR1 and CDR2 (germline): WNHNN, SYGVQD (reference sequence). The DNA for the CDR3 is TGCGCCAGCAGTGAACCGACAGTCCCCTACGAGCAGTACTTC. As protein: CASSEPTVPYEQYF.

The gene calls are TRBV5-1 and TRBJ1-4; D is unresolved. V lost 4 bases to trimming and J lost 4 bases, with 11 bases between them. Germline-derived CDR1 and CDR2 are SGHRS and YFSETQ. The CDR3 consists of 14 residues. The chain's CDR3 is CASSRESGNEKLFF. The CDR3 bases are TGCGCCAGCAGCCGGGAATCGGGTAATGAAAAACTGTTTTTT.

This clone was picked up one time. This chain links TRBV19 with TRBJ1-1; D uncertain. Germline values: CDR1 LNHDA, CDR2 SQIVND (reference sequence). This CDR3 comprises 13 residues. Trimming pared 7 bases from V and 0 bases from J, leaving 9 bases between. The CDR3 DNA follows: TGTGCCAGTACCTACGGGGTGAACACTGAAGCTTTCTTT. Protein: CASTYGVNTEAFF.

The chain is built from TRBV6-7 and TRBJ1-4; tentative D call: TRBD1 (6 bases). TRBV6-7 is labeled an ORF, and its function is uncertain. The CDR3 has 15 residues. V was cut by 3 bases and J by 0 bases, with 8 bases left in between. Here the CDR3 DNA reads TGTGCCAGCAGTTATTCAGGGGCAACTAATGAAAAACTGTTTTTT. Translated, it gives CASSYSGATNEKLFF.

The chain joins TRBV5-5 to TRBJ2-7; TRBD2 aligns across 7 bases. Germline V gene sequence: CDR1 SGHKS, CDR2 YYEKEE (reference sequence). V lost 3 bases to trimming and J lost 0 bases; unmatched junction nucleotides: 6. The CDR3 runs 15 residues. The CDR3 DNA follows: TGTGCCAGCAGCTCCAATTGGGACTACTCCTACGAGCAGTACTTC. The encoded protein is CASSSNWDYSYEQYF.

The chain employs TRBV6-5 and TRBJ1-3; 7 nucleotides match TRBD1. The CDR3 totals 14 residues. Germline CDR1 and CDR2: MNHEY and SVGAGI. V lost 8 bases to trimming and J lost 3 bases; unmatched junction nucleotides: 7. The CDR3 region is CASSPRQGGNTIYF. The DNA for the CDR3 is TGTGCCAGCTCGCCCCGACAGGGTGGAAACACCATATATTTT.

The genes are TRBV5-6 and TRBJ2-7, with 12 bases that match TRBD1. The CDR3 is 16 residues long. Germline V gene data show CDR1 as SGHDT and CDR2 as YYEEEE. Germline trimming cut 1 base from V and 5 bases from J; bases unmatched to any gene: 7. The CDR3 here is CASSLWDRGRSNEQYF. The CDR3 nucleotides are TGTGCCAGCAGCTTGTGGGACAGGGGGCGCAGTAACGAGCAGTACTTC.

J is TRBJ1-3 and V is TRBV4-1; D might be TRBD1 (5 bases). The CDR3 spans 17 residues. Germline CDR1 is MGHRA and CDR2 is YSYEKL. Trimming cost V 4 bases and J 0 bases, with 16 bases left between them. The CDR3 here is CASSRPGRGPSGNTIYF. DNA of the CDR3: TGCGCCAGCAGCCGCCCAGGGAGGGGACCCTCTGGAAACACCATATATTTT.

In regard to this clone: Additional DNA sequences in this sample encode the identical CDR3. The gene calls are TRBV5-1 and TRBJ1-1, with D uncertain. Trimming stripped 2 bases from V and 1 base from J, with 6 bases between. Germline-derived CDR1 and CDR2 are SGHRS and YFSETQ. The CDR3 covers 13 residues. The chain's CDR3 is CASSFQENTEAFF. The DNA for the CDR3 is TGCGCCAGCAGCTTTCAGGAGAACACTGAAGCTTTCTTT.

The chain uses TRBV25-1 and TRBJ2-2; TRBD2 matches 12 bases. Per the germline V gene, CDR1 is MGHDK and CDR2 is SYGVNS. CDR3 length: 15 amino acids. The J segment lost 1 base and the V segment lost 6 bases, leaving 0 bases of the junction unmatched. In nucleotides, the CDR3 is TGTGCCAGCAGGACTAGCGGGGGGAACACCGGGGAGCTGTTTTTT. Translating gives CASRTSGGNTGELFF.

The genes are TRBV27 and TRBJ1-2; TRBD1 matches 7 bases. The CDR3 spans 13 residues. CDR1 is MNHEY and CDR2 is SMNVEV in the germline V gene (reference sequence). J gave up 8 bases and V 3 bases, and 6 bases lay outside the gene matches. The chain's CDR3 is CASSFLGGAGYTF. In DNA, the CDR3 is TGTGCCAGCAGTTTTCTAGGGGGCGCCGGCTACACCTTC.

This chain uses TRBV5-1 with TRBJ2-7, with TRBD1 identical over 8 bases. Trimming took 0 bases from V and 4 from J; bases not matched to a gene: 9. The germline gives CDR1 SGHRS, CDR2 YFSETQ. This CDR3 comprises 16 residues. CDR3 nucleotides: TGCGCCAGCAGCTTGGAACCAGGGGGCATCAGGTACGAGCAGTACTTC. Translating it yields CASSLEPGGIRYEQYF.

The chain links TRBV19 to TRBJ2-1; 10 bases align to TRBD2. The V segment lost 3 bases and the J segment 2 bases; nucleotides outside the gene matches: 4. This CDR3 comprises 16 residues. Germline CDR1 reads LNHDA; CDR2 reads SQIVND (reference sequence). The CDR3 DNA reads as TGTGCCAGTAGTATCGCTAGCGGGAGTCCCTACAATGAGCAGTTCTTC. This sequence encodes CASSIASGSPYNEQFF.